Listed below are T cell receptor beta chains from one sample, sequenced in a study of blood T cells in healthy people across ages. TCRdb analysed the 5' RACE reads with MiXCR anew, one entry per CDR3 protein. This table holds hundreds of thousands of distinct CDR3 sequences, around 25% found once. A further study also used this sample, focusing on T cells of mothers and their children.

The sample was blood. The receptors derive from a boy aged 10-17 years in good health. Both conserved end residues are trimmed from each CDR3.

>TRBJ2-1|TRBV4-2
ASSQEPAGVYNEQF
>TRBJ2-2|TRBV28
ASTKGTSGRAELF
>TRBJ2-7|TRBV13
ASTPGTGGFDEQY
>TRBJ2-2|TRBV20-1
SARAAGANTGELF
>TRBJ2-5|TRBV7-8
ASRGRDPRETQY
>TRBJ1-5|TRBV7-9
ASSLGEIDPNQPQH
>TRBJ1-2|TRBV16
ASSQSLQGLNYGYT
>NA|TRBV7-8
ASSPQSDSYEQY
>TRBJ2-5|TRBV29-1
SIEQDPRETQY
>TRBJ2-7|TRBV29-1
SVRDRASSSYEQY
>TRBJ1-2|TRBV4-3
ASSQDSLSNYGYT
>TRBJ2-1|TRBV29-1
SVEAASVAGALNEQF
>TRBJ1-2|TRBV9
ASSVRLDYGYT
>TRBJ2-5|TRBV3-1
ASSQGASGSQETQY
>TRBJ2-7|TRBV20-1
SARQGGIYEQY
>TRBJ1-1|TRBV5-1
ASSLAGRGSLSEAF
>TRBJ2-3|TRBV27
ASSSLQVDTQY
>TRBJ2-7|TRBV4-1
ASSQELAGGVYEQY
>TRBJ2-6|TRBV9
ASSVQALSGANVLT
>TRBJ2-3|TRBV24-1
ATSDLASDTQY
>TRBJ2-7|TRBV3-1
ASSQDDYSGGYEQY
>TRBJ2-3|TRBV20-1
SARPQGASVLPDTQY
>TRBJ2-5|TRBV6-5
ASSYSQGLGSQY
>TRBJ2-5|TRBV5-5
ASSPQKETQY
>NA|TRBV5-5
ASSSGLAGGYEQF
>TRBJ2-6|TRBV19
ASFGLGQGPGANVLT
>TRBJ2-7|TRBV10-3
AISRGDSSREQY
>TRBJ2-7|TRBV6-1
ASSEAIGQVYEQY
>TRBJ2-3|TRBV5-1
ASSNGGTSTDTQY
>TRBJ2-3|TRBV4-2
ASSQEVVIAGLTDTQY
>TRBJ1-1|TRBV4-1
ASSPRVGSVTEAF
>TRBJ2-2|TRBV7-3
ASSFLALLTDLPNTGELF
>TRBJ2-3|TRBV19
ASSLDLRAQY
>TRBJ2-3|TRBV5-1
ASSDKRTSKDTQY
>TRBJ1-1|TRBV7-2
ASRYSGGGGPEAF
>TRBJ2-1|TRBV5-1
ASSPLWTGDNEQF
>NA|TRBV7-2
ASSREIGGYEQF
>TRBJ2-1|TRBV28
ATGGGTEQF
>TRBJ2-4|TRBV27
ASSLTGWANIQY
>TRBJ2-3|TRBV5-6
ASRLKGAGTDTQY